This entry lists 15 T cell receptor beta chains sequenced from one sample in a study of blood T cell repertoires in COVID-19 (dated by TCRdb to about 2020). Receptor libraries were prepared by the immunoSEQ multiplex PCR assay. What TCRdb holds here is the immuneACCESS table cut down to in-frame rearrangements. Part of the clones is not present; checked against another copy, under half of the missing clones reflect an unresolved V gene, and the others are unexplained. This sample gives roughly 49,000 clones in total; 75% to 85% of them show up just once. The ten largest clonotypes hold around 17% of the sample. The sample consisted of peripheral blood. Receptors were obtained from a middle-aged man with acute or convalescent COVID-19.

The chain has TRBV7-2 and TRBJ2-5; 8 positions match TRBD1. The CDR3 sequence is 14 residues long. V lost 4 bases and J lost 4; bases outside the gene matches: 5. The germline V gene encodes CDR1 SGHTA and CDR2 FQGNSA. This CDR3 is CASSSRTGRETQYF. CDR3 nucleotides: TGTGCCAGCAGCTCCCGGACAGGGAGAGAGACCCAGTACTTC. Full variable domain (remainder filled in from reference TRBV7-2 and TRBJ2-5): GAGVSQSPSNKVTEKGKDVELRCDPISGHTALYWYRQSLGQGLEFLIYFQGNSAPDKSGLPSDRFSAERTGGSVSTLTIQRTQQEDSAVYLCASSSRTGRETQYFGPGTRLLVL.

The V call is TRBV19, the J call TRBJ2-5, with 10 bases lining up with TRBD2. J was trimmed by 5 bases and V by 5 bases; bases with no gene match: 8. Germline V gene lookup returns CDR1 LNHDA and CDR2 SQIVND (reference sequence). This CDR3 contains 15 residues. The CDR3 DNA sequence: TGTGCCAGTAGTCAGCCGGGACTAGCGTTGGAGACCCAGTACTTC. It is translated as CASSQPGLALETQYF.

The rearrangement joins TRBV19 to TRBJ1-5; 9 bases fit TRBD1. Germline V gives CDR1 LNHDA, CDR2 SQIVND (reference sequence). The CDR3 extends over 15 amino acids. The V and J ends lost 6 bases and 3 bases, in that order; junction bases with no gene match: 6. CDR3 DNA: TGTGCCAGTAGACTTACAGGGGGCAACAATCAGCCCCAGCATTTT. Translating it yields CASRLTGGNNQPQHF.

The chain is built from TRBV24-1 and TRBJ1-1; D remains ambiguous. Trimming pared 3 bases from V and 8 bases from J, leaving 12 bases between. The CDR3 length is 13 residues. Per germline, CDR1 KGHDR and CDR2 SFDVKD. DNA for the CDR3: TGTGCCACCAGTGATCCCGCGAGGTCGGAAGCTTTCTTT. This encodes CATSDPARSEAFF.

The gene calls are TRBV28 and TRBJ2-1; the match to TRBD2 covers 7 bases. The germline V gene encodes CDR1 MDHEN and CDR2 SYDVKM. V trimming: 3 bases; J trimming: 13 bases; junction bases outside the gene matches: 15. This CDR3 region has 15 residues. In nucleotides, the CDR3 is TGTGCCAGCAGTTTCCCCGTAGTCGGGGGGACTAATCAGTTCTTC. It encodes CASSFPVVGGTNQFF.

In its sample, this clone was seen once. The chain couples TRBV5-1 to TRBJ1-2; a weak D match, TRBD1 (5 bases). Deletions cut 4 bases from V and 7 bases from J, with 17 bases between. The CDR3 covers 14 residues. The germline V gene has CDR1 SGHRS and CDR2 YFSETQ. CDR3 loop: CASSPPGLLVGYTF. The CDR3 bases are TGCGCCAGCAGCCCTCCGGGACTGTTGGTTGGCTACACCTTC.

The count of this clone is one. The rearrangement uses TRBV5-1 and TRBJ2-7; 7 positions match TRBD1. This CDR3 spans 15 amino acids. V was clipped by 2 bases and J by 2 bases; unmatched bases: 7. Germline V lookup: CDR1 SGHRS, CDR2 YFSETQ. The CDR3 here is CASSFENTGAYEQYF. As DNA, the CDR3 is TGCGCCAGCAGCTTCGAAAATACAGGGGCCTACGAGCAGTACTTC.

The genes are TRBV6-1 and TRBJ2-7; 7 bases line up with TRBD1. The CDR3 is made up of 16 amino acids. The V segment lost 4 bases and the J segment 5 bases; nucleotides outside the gene matches: 14. Germline loops: CDR1 MNHNS, CDR2 SASEGT. In nucleotides, the CDR3 is TGTGCCAGCAGTGGCTACCTACAGGGGAATTTGAACGAGCAGTACTTC. The encoded protein is CASSGYLQGNLNEQYF.

This clone was counted only a few times. The chain uses TRBV18 and TRBJ1-2; 9 nucleotides agree with TRBD1. V lost 3 bases and J lost 5; bases outside the gene matches: 10. This CDR3 contains 16 residues. In germline, CDR1 is KGHSH, CDR2 LQKENI. CDR3 sequence reads: CASSPAYRGLRYGYTF. The CDR3 region has the DNA TGTGCCAGCTCACCGGCGTACAGGGGGCTTAGGTATGGCTACACCTTC.

Note on this clone: Other DNA sequences in the same sample also yield this CDR3. This sequence joins TRBV5-1 and TRBJ2-5; TRBD2 matches at 10 bases. The CDR3 is 15 residues long. Trimming removed 1 base from V and 5 bases from J; junction bases left unmatched: 5. Germline V gene data show CDR1 as SGHRS and CDR2 as YFSETQ. The CDR3 sequence is CASSLSGGAQETQYF. CDR3 nucleotide sequence: TGCGCCAGCAGCTTGAGCGGGGGGGCCCAGGAGACCCAGTACTTC.

The genes are TRBV3-1 (or the pseudogene TRBV3-2) and TRBJ1-2; D might be TRBD1 (6 bases). Deletions cut 2 bases from V and 7 bases from J, with 14 bases between. Germline V gene lookup returns CDR1 LGHDT and CDR2 YNNKEL (reference sequence). This CDR3 spans 14 amino acids. DNA of the CDR3: TGTGCCAGCAGCCAACCGGGACAAACGGCTGGCTACACCTTC. Translated: CASSQPGQTAGYTF.

This clone was detected only a few times. This sequence joins TRBV27 and TRBJ2-1; 8 bases are a match to TRBD1. V shed 5 bases and J 2 bases; nucleotides not matched to a gene: 5. This CDR3 contains 15 residues. Germline V CDR1 and CDR2: MNHEY, SMNVEV (reference sequence). In nucleotides, the CDR3 is TGTGCCAGCAGTCCCCGGACAGGGACCTACAATGAGCAGTTCTTC. Amino acid sequence: CASSPRTGTYNEQFF.

The chain couples TRBV27 to TRBJ2-1; 8 bases agree with TRBD2. CDR1 and CDR2 from the germline V gene are MNHEY and SMNVEV (reference sequence). The V gene end was trimmed by 5 bases and the J gene end by 3 bases; junction bases not matched to a gene: 6. This CDR3 spans 15 amino acids. The CDR3: CASSLTSGHYNEQFF. CDR3 bases: TGTGCCAGCAGTCTCACTAGCGGACACTACAATGAGCAGTTCTTC.

The J gene is TRBJ1-2, the V gene TRBV7-8; 7 positions agree with TRBD1. The CDR3 extends over 19 amino acids. CDR1 and CDR2 (germline): SGHVS, FQNEAQ. The V segment lost 1 base and the J segment 4 bases; nucleotides outside the gene matches: 18. This CDR3 is CASSLVVLRDSLKSYGYTF. CDR3 nucleotides: TGTGCCAGCAGCTTAGTGGTTCTCCGGGACAGCCTCAAATCCTATGGCTACACCTTC.

This clone was observed a handful of times. The chain combines TRBV6-5 with TRBJ1-1; D perhaps matches TRBD1 (5 bases). V lost 1 base and J lost 5, with 14 bases in between. The CDR3 is 15 residues long. Germline V gene sequence: CDR1 MNHEY, CDR2 SVGAGI. The CDR3 sequence is CASSYWGGSRTEAFF. The CDR3 DNA is TGTGCCAGCAGTTACTGGGGGGGGAGTCGGACTGAAGCTTTCTTT.